These T cell receptor beta chains were read from a single sample in a study of shared clonotypes between healthy human individuals. Some clones are missing from TCRdb's copy, which holds only in-frame ones; the method was immunoSEQ multiplex PCR. The repertoire holds some 2,100,000 clones, with 90% to 96% as singletons. Sequenced material: naive CD4+ T cells sorted from blood. All receptors derive from a young man in good health. The CDR3 runs from the conserved cysteine through the conserved F or W. The order of the fields is D gene, J gene, clone size, V gene, CDR3 DNA, CDR3 protein. A D gene is named only where the DNA matches it firmly. Rows give clone size only sometimes, using once, few, many, or a class for an expanded clone.

D gene: TRBD1; J gene: TRBJ2-7; clone size: .; V gene: TRBV5-8; CDR3 DNA: TGTGCCAGCAGCTCCCGGGACAGGACATACGAGCAGTACTTC; CDR3 protein: CASSSRDRTYEQYF
D gene: TRBD1; J gene: TRBJ2-2; clone size: once; V gene: TRBV5-1; CDR3 DNA: TGCGCCAGCAGTCCGACAGGGGCGGACACCGGGGAGCTGTTTTTT; CDR3 protein: CASSPTGADTGELFF
D gene: .; J gene: TRBJ1-2; clone size: .; V gene: TRBV2; CDR3 DNA: TGTGCCAGCAGTGAGAATTGGGTGGACGACTATGGCTACACCTTC; CDR3 protein: CASSENWVDDYGYTF
D gene: .; J gene: TRBJ1-1; clone size: .; V gene: TRBV14; CDR3 DNA: TGTGCCAGCAGCCAAGATATAGGACGGTGGAACACTGAAGCTTTCTTT; CDR3 protein: CASSQDIGRWNTEAFF
D gene: .; J gene: TRBJ2-7; clone size: .; V gene: TRBV6-6; CDR3 DNA: TGTGCCAGCAGTCGAAGGGAAGAGCAGTACTTC; CDR3 protein: CASSRREEQYF
D gene: .; J gene: TRBJ1-1; clone size: .; V gene: TRBV28; CDR3 DNA: TGTGCCAGCAGTATCCCAGAAGGCCTTATGGACACTGAAGCTTTCTTT; CDR3 protein: CASSIPEGLMDTEAFF
D gene: TRBD2; J gene: TRBJ2-5; clone size: .; V gene: TRBV29-1; CDR3 DNA: TGCAGTTCTTTGCCCAGGGCTAGCGGGGGGTCGGAGACCCAGTACTTC; CDR3 protein: CSSLPRASGGSETQYF
D gene: TRBD1; J gene: TRBJ2-7; clone size: .; V gene: TRBV5-4; CDR3 DNA: TGTGCCAGCAGCTTGGGATCACAGGGGGCGCTCTACGAGCAGTACTTC; CDR3 protein: CASSLGSQGALYEQYF
D gene: .; J gene: TRBJ1-3; clone size: .; V gene: TRBV18; CDR3 DNA: TGTGCCAGCTCACCACGGGACACCTCTGGAAACACCATATATTTT; CDR3 protein: CASSPRDTSGNTIYF
D gene: TRBD2; J gene: TRBJ2-3; clone size: .; V gene: TRBV5-4; CDR3 DNA: TGTGCCAGCAGCTCCGGACTAGCGGGTGGGGATACGCAGTATTTT; CDR3 protein: CASSSGLAGGDTQYF
D gene: TRBD1; J gene: TRBJ1-2; clone size: .; V gene: TRBV5-1; CDR3 DNA: TGCGCCAGCAGCTTGGGAACAGGGGGCTATGGCTACACCTTC; CDR3 protein: CASSLGTGGYGYTF
D gene: TRBD1; J gene: TRBJ1-5; clone size: once; V gene: TRBV5-1; CDR3 DNA: TGCGCCAGCAGCTTGGGGGGACAGGCTAATCAGCCCCAGCATTTT; CDR3 protein: CASSLGGQANQPQHF
D gene: .; J gene: TRBJ2-7; clone size: .; V gene: TRBV6-6; CDR3 DNA: TGTGCCAGCAGTTATTATGGGGGTTCCTACGAGCAGTACTTC; CDR3 protein: CASSYYGGSYEQYF
D gene: .; J gene: TRBJ1-3; clone size: .; V gene: TRBV29-1; CDR3 DNA: TGCAGCGTTGTTCAGGGTCGAAGCTCTGGAAACACCATATATTTT; CDR3 protein: CSVVQGRSSGNTIYF
D gene: TRBD1; J gene: TRBJ1-1; clone size: .; V gene: TRBV7-2; CDR3 DNA: TGTGCCAGCAGCTCACAGGGGGTGGGAGGTACTGAAGCTTTCTTT; CDR3 protein: CASSSQGVGGTEAFF
D gene: .; J gene: TRBJ1-3; clone size: .; V gene: TRBV9; CDR3 DNA: TGTGCCAGCAGCGTAGGTGGGGCCCCTGGAAACACCATATATTTT; CDR3 protein: CASSVGGAPGNTIYF
D gene: TRBD2; J gene: TRBJ2-2; clone size: .; V gene: TRBV6-5; CDR3 DNA: TGTGCCAGCAGTTACTTAGCGGGGGCAACCGGGGAGCTGTTTTTT; CDR3 protein: CASSYLAGATGELFF
D gene: .; J gene: TRBJ2-7; clone size: .; V gene: TRBV18; CDR3 DNA: TGTGCCAGCTCACCACCGGGACAAATCTACGAGCAGTACTTC; CDR3 protein: CASSPPGQIYEQYF
D gene: .; J gene: TRBJ2-2; clone size: .; V gene: TRBV10-3; CDR3 DNA: TGTGCCATCAGTGATGGTGTCCCCGGGGAGCTGTTTTTT; CDR3 protein: CAISDGVPGELFF
D gene: TRBD1; J gene: TRBJ2-7; clone size: .; V gene: TRBV6-5; CDR3 DNA: TGTGCCAGCAGTTACACTGACAGGGGAAAGTACGAGCAGTACTTC; CDR3 protein: CASSYTDRGKYEQYF
D gene: .; J gene: TRBJ2-2; clone size: .; V gene: TRBV5-1; CDR3 DNA: TGCGCCAGCAGCGCCGACAGCTCCCCGAACACCGGGGAGCTGTTTTTT; CDR3 protein: CASSADSSPNTGELFF
D gene: .; J gene: TRBJ1-5; clone size: .; V gene: TRBV10-3; CDR3 DNA: TGTGCCATCAGTGGGGACCTCTATCAGCCCCAGCATTTT; CDR3 protein: CAISGDLYQPQHF
D gene: .; J gene: TRBJ1-1; clone size: .; V gene: TRBV6-5; CDR3 DNA: TGTGCCAGCAGTTACTCAGGGCCCCTGGGGAACACTGAAGCTTTCTTT; CDR3 protein: CASSYSGPLGNTEAFF
D gene: .; J gene: TRBJ1-1; clone size: .; V gene: TRBV30; CDR3 DNA: TGTGCCTGGAGTAGGGAGTATCTCTCCTCCACTGAAGCTTTCTTT; CDR3 protein: CAWSREYLSSTEAFF
D gene: .; J gene: TRBJ1-2; clone size: .; V gene: TRBV7-8; CDR3 DNA: TGTGCCAGCAGCGGGTCATACAGGGTCGGGGATGGCTACACCTTC; CDR3 protein: CASSGSYRVGDGYTF
D gene: TRBD1; J gene: TRBJ2-1; clone size: .; V gene: TRBV5-1; CDR3 DNA: TGCGCCAGCAGCTTGGCGGTCCGGACAGGCCACAATGAGCAGTTCTTC; CDR3 protein: CASSLAVRTGHNEQFF
D gene: .; J gene: TRBJ2-1; clone size: .; V gene: TRBV30; CDR3 DNA: TGTGCCTTCCTTCCGCGGGACCTATACAATGAGCAGTTCTTC; CDR3 protein: CAFLPRDLYNEQFF
D gene: TRBD2; J gene: TRBJ2-3; clone size: .; V gene: TRBV11-2; CDR3 DNA: TGTGCCAGCAGCTTACGGTCCGGGACTAGCGGGGGCACAGATACGCAGTATTTT; CDR3 protein: CASSLRSGTSGGTDTQYF
D gene: .; J gene: TRBJ1-1; clone size: few; V gene: TRBV9; CDR3 DNA: TGTGCCAGCAGCGTAGTGGGGGGGCACACTGAAGCTTTCTTT; CDR3 protein: CASSVVGGHTEAFF
D gene: .; J gene: TRBJ2-7; clone size: .; V gene: TRBV9; CDR3 DNA: TGTGCCAGCAGCGCTGCGAACGTTTTCGAGCAGTACTTC; CDR3 protein: CASSAANVFEQYF
D gene: TRBD2; J gene: TRBJ2-1; clone size: .; V gene: TRBV29-1; CDR3 DNA: TGCAGCGTTGCGGAAGGGCTAGCGGGAGTCCCCTCCTACAATGAGCAGTTCTTC; CDR3 protein: CSVAEGLAGVPSYNEQFF
D gene: .; J gene: TRBJ1-6; clone size: .; V gene: TRBV27; CDR3 DNA: TGTGCCAGCAGCCTCGGGTGGGAGACATTTAATTCACCCCTCCACTTT; CDR3 protein: CASSLGWETFNSPLHF
D gene: TRBD1; J gene: TRBJ2-2; clone size: .; V gene: TRBV6-1; CDR3 DNA: TGTGCCAGCAGTCATAACAGGGGTATCGGGGAGCTGTTTTTT; CDR3 protein: CASSHNRGIGELFF
D gene: .; J gene: TRBJ1-2; clone size: .; V gene: TRBV28; CDR3 DNA: TGTGCCAGCAGTTTGGGACCCCCGGGACACCCGTCCTTC; CDR3 protein: CASSLGPPGHPSF
D gene: .; J gene: TRBJ1-2; clone size: once; V gene: TRBV7-9; CDR3 DNA: TGTGCCAGCAGCCTCCGCTCAGGAGCTAACTATGGCTACACCTTC; CDR3 protein: CASSLRSGANYGYTF
D gene: .; J gene: TRBJ1-2; clone size: .; V gene: TRBV5-1; CDR3 DNA: TGCGCCAGCAAAAGGGACGGCAGCCTATTCTATGGCTACACCTTC; CDR3 protein: CASKRDGSLFYGYTF
D gene: .; J gene: TRBJ1-2; clone size: .; V gene: TRBV6-6; CDR3 DNA: TGTGCCAGCAGTTACGGACCTAAAACATATGGCTACACCTTC; CDR3 protein: CASSYGPKTYGYTF
D gene: TRBD1; J gene: TRBJ1-5; clone size: .; V gene: TRBV2; CDR3 DNA: TGTGCCAGCAGTGAAGCGAAGCGAGACAGGGGGAATCAGCCCCAGCATTTT; CDR3 protein: CASSEAKRDRGNQPQHF
D gene: .; J gene: TRBJ1-1; clone size: .; V gene: TRBV5-6; CDR3 DNA: TGTGCCAGCAGCTTGGGTGGGAGGCAACTATGGACTGAAGCTTTCTTT; CDR3 protein: CASSLGGRQLWTEAFF
D gene: TRBD1; J gene: TRBJ2-1; clone size: once; V gene: TRBV5-1; CDR3 DNA: TGCGCCAGCAGCCGATCGGACAGGGGAAAGGGTGAGCAGTTCTTC; CDR3 protein: CASSRSDRGKGEQFF
D gene: .; J gene: TRBJ2-3; clone size: once; V gene: TRBV18; CDR3 DNA: TGTGCCAGCTCACCACTGGGGGATACGCAGTATTTT; CDR3 protein: CASSPLGDTQYF
D gene: TRBD1; J gene: TRBJ2-4; clone size: few; V gene: TRBV7-3; CDR3 DNA: TGTGCCAGCAGCCCCGACTTCGGACAGGGCGGCATTCAGTACTTC; CDR3 protein: CASSPDFGQGGIQYF
D gene: TRBD1; J gene: TRBJ2-1; clone size: .; V gene: TRBV5-1; CDR3 DNA: TGCGCCAGCAGAACGACAGGGGACAATGAGCAGTTCTTC; CDR3 protein: CASRTTGDNEQFF
D gene: .; J gene: TRBJ2-7; clone size: once; V gene: TRBV7-9; CDR3 DNA: TGTGCCAGCGAAGACACCTACGAGCAGTACTTC; CDR3 protein: CASEDTYEQYF
D gene: .; J gene: TRBJ2-1; clone size: .; V gene: TRBV9; CDR3 DNA: TGTGCCAGCAGCCGCGGGACCTACAATGAGCAGTTCTTC; CDR3 protein: CASSRGTYNEQFF